Many counts were recorded for the clone carrying this T cell receptor (beta chain). Its antigen is not known. The sample belongs to a study of neurological immune-mediated disorders. Study-wide points: Levels of TCR clonal expansion peaked in HTLV-1-associated myelopathy and reached their lowest in multiple sclerosis, under those of healthy controls.

The CDR3 spans 12 residues. Germline V gene lookup returns CDR1 MDHEN and CDR2 SYDVKM. Trimming cost V 5 bases and J 4 bases, with 8 bases left between them. TCRdb reprocessed the 5' RACE reads with MiXCR, giving one entry per CDR3 protein. The table has around 30,000 distinct CDR3 sequences, under 5% seen once. Material: CD4+ T cells from blood. The chain carries TRBV28 and TRBJ1-1; D is possibly TRBD1 (5 bases). This TCR was sampled from a woman aged 40 to 55 in good health. The CDR3 loop reads CASSLQGTEAFF. DNA for the CDR3: TGTGCCAGCAGTCTCCAGGGCACTGAAGCTTTCTTT.